This TCR beta chain was recorded in a study of tumor-infiltrating lymphocytes in primary liver carcinoma. Across the study: Maximum tumor diameters ranged from about 4.2 to 11 cm, stage T1-T3 N0M0.

TCR beta cDNA was prepared out of roughly 500 ng total RNA by means of a constant-region primer. ARM-PCR was slightly modified, and three nested multiplex PCR rounds with it gave rise to the TCR beta libraries. The two initial PCR rounds, roughly 10 cycles each, used TRBV1-TRBV30 forward and C-beta reverse primers. MiXCR, applied by TCRdb to the multiplex PCR reads, yields one record per CDR3 protein. The sample shows about 120,000 distinct CDR3 sequences, 50% to 70% of them seen only once. Study outcomes and limitations: Only about 8-25% of top clones appeared in all five tumor regions.

With V trimmed by 6 bases and J by 3 bases, 12 bases remained unmatched. The CDR3 covers 16 residues. Germline assignment: CDR1 MNHNY and CDR2 SVGAGI (reference sequence). Co-extraction yielded RNA and DNA from around 18-30 mg of unsorted bulk tissue. Every tumor yielded five separate sampled regions. Turning to this clonotype: Its antigen is still unknown. The conserved phenylalanine or tryptophan is not found at the CDR3 terminus, so this likely reflects a read error.

The sample was liver tumor tissue from sampling region 1. Subset given: tumor region T1, superior pole. The chain links TRBV6-6 to TRBJ2-7; 9 nucleotides align to TRBD2. This clonotype originated in a woman aged 55-70 years with primary liver carcinoma and hepatitis B virus infection. The DNA for the CDR3 is TGTGCCAGCAGCCAGAGGCTAGCGGGAAAATACTACGAGCAGTACATC. It codes for CASSQRLAGKYYEQYI.